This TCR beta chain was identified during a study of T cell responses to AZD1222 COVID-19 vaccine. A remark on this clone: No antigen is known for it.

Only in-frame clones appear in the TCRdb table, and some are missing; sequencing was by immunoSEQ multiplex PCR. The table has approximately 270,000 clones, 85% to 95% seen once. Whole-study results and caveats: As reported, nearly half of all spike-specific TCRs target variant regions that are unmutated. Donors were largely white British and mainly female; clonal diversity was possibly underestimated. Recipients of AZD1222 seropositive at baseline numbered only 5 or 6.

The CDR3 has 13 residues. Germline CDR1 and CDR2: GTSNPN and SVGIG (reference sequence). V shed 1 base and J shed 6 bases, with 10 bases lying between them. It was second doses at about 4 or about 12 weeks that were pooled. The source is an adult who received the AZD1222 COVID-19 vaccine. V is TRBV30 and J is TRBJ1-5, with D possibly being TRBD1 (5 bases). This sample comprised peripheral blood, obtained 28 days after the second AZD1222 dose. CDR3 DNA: TGTGCCTGGAGTGACGGGGCTGGTCAGCCCCAGCATTTT. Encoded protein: CAWSDGAGQPQHF.